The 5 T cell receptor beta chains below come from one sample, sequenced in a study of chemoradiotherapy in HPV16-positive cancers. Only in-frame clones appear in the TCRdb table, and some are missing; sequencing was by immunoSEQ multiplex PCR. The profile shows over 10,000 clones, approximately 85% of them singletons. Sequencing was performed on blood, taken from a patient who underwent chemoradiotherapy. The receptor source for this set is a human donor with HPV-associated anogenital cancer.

Written as DNA, the CDR3 is TGTGCCAGCAGCCCCAGGGGAACTGGGGCCAACGTCCTGACTTTC. It is translated as CASSPRGTGANVLTF. The chain links TRBV7-9 to TRBJ2-6; the D gene is possibly TRBD1 (6 bases). The CDR3 runs to 15 residues. Germline CDR1 reads SEHNR; CDR2 reads FQNEAQ (reference sequence). The V end lost 5 bases, the J end lost 2 bases, and 10 bases lay between the germline ends.

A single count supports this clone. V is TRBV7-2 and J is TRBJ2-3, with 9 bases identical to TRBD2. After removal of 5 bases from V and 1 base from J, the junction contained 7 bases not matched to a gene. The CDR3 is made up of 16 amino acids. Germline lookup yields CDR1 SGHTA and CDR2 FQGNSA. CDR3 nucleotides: TGTGCCAGCAGCCGAGTTAGCGGGGGCGGCACAGATACGCAGTATTTT. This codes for CASSRVSGGGTDTQYF.

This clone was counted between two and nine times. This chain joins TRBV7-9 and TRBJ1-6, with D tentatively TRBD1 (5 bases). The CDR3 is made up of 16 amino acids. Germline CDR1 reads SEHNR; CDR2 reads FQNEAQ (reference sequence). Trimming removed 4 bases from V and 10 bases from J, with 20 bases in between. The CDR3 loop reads CASSSLRSKGESPLHF. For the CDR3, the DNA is TGTGCCAGCAGCTCGCTAAGATCTAAAGGGGAATCACCCCTCCACTTT. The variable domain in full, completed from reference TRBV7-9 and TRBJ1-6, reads DTGVSQNPRHKITKRGQNVTFRCDPISEHNRLYWYRQTLGQGPEFLTYFQNEAQLEKSRLLSDRFSAERPKGSFSTLEIQRTEQGDSAMYLCASSSLRSKGESPLHFGNGTRLTVT.

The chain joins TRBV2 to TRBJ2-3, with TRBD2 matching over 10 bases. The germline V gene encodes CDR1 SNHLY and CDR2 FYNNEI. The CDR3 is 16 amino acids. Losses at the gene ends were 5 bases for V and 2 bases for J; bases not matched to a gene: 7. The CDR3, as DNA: TGTGCCAGCAGTAAAAGAGCGGGGGGGAACACAGATACGCAGTATTTT. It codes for CASSKRAGGNTDTQYF.

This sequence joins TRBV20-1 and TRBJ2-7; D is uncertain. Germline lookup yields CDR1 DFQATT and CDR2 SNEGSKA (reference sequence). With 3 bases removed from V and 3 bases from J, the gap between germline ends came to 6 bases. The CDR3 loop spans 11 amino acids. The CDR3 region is CSASDDYEQYV. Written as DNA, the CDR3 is TGCAGTGCTAGCGACGACTACGAGCAGTACGTC.